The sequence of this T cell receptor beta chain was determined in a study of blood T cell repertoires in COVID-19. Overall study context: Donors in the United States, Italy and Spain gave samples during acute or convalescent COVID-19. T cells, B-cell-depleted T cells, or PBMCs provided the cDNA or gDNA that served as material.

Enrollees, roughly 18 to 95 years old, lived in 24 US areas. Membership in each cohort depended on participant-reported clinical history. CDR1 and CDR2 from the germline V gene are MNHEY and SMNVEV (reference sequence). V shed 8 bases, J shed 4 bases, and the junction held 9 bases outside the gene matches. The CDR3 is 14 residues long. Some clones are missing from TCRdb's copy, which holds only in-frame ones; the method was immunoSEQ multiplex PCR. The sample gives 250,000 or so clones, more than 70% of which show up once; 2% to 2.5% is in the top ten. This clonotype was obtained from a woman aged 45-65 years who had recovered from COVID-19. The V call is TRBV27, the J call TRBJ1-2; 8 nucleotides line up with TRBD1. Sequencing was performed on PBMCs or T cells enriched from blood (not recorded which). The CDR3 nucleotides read TGTGCCAGCCGGACTGTAGGACAGGGCTATGGCTACACCTTC. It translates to CASRTVGQGYGYTF.